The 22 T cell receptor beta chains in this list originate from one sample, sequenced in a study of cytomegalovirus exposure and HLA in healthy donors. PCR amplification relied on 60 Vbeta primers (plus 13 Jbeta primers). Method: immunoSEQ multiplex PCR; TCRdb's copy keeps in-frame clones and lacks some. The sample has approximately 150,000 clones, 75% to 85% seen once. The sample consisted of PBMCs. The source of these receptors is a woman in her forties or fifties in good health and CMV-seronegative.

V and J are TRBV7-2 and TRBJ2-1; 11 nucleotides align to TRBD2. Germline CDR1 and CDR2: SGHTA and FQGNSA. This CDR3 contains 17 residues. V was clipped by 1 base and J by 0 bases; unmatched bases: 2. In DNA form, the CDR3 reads TGTGCCAGCAGCTTAGACGGACTAGCGGGCTCCTACAATGAGCAGTTCTTC. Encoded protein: CASSLDGLAGSYNEQFF.

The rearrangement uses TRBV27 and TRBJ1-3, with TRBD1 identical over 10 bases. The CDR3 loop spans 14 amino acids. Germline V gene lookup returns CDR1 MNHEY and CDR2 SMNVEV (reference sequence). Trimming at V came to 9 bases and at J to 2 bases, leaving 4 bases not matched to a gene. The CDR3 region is CASRQGATGNTIYF. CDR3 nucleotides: TGTGCCAGTCGACAGGGGGCGACTGGAAACACCATATATTTT.

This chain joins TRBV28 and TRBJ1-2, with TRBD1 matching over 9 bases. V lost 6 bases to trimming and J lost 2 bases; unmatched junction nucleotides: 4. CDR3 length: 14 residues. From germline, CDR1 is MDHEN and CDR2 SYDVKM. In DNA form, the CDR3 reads TGTGCCAGCAGCCCAACAGGGGGCAACTATGGCTACACCTTC. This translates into CASSPTGGNYGYTF.

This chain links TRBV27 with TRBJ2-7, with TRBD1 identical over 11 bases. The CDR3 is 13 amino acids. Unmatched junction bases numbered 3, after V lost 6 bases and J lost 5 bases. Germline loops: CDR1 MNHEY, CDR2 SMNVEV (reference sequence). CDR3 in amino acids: CASRRTGGNEQYF. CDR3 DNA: TGTGCCAGCAGGAGGACAGGGGGCAACGAGCAGTACTTC.

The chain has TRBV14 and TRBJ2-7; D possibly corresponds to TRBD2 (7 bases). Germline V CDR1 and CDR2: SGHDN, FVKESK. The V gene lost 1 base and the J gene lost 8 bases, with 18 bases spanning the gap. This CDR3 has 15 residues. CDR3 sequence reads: CASSQAWGGWTQQYF. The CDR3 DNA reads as TGTGCCAGCAGCCAAGCTTGGGGGGGCTGGACACAGCAGTACTTC.

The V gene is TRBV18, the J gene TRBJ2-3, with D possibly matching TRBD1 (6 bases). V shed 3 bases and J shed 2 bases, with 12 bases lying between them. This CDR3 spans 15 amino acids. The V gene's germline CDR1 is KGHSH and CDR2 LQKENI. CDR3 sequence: CASSPGRGNTDTQYF. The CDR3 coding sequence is TGTGCCAGCTCACCGGGTAGGGGGAACACAGATACGCAGTATTTT.

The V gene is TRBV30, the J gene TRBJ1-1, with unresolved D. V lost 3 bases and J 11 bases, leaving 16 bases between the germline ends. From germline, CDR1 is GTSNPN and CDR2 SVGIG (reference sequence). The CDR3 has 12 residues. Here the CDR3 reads CAWSETLETAFF. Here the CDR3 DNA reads TGTGCCTGGAGCGAGACACTTGAAACGGCTTTCTTT.

The CDR3 region has the DNA TGTGCCAGCAGCCGCCTTCAGGATACCTACGAGCAGTACTTC. This codes for CASSRLQDTYEQYF. The chain joins TRBV7-2 to TRBJ2-7; no clear D gene. Trimming removed 5 bases at V and 2 bases at J, with 13 bases between. The CDR3 is 14 amino acids. From germline, CDR1 is SGHTA and CDR2 FQGNSA.

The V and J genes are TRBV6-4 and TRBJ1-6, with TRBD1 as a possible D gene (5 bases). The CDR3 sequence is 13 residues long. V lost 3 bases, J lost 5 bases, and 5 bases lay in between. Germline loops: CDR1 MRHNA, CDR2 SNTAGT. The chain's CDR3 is CASSETDNSPLHF. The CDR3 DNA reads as TGTGCCAGCAGTGAGACAGATAATTCACCCCTCCACTTT.

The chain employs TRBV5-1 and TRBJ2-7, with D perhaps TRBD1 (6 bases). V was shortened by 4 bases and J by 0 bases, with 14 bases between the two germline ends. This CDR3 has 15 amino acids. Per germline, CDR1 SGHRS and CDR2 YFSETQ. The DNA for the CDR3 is TGCGCCAGCAGCGAAGCGTGGGGGCCCTCCTACGAGCAGTACTTC. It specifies CASSEAWGPSYEQYF. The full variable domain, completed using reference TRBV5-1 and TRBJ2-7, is KAGVTQTPRYLIKTRGQQVTLSCSPISGHRSVSWYQQTPGQGLQFLFEYFSETQRNKGNFPGRFSGRQFSNSRSEMNVSTLELGDSALYLCASSEAWGPSYEQYFGPGTRLTVT.

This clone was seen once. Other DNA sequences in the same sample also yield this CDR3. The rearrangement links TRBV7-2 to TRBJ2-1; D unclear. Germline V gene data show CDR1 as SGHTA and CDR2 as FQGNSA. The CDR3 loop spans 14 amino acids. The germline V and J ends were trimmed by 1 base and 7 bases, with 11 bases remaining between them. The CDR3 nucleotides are TGTGCCAGCAGCTTAGTTTTTAGTCGGAATGAGCAGTTCTTC. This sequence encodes CASSLVFSRNEQFF.

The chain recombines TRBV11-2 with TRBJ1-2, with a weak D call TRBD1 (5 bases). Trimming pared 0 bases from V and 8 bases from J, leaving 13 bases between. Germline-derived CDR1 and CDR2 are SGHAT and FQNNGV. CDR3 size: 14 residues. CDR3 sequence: CASSLDQGGGGYTF. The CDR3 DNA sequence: TGTGCCAGCAGCTTAGATCAGGGAGGAGGAGGCTACACCTTC.

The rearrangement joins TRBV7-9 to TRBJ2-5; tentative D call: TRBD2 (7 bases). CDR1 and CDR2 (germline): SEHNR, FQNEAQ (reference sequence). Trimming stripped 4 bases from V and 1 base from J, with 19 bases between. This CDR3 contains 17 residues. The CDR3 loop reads CASSSPEGGWFQETQYF. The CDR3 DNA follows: TGTGCCAGCAGCTCCCCCGAGGGGGGGTGGTTCCAAGAGACCCAGTACTTC.

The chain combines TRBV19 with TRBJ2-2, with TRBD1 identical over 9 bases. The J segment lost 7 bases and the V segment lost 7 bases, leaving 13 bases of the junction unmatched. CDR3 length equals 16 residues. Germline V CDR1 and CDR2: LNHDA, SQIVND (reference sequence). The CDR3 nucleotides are TGTGCCAGTACTAAAGGGACAGGGAAGAGAAACGGGGAGCTGTTTTTT. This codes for CASTKGTGKRNGELFF.

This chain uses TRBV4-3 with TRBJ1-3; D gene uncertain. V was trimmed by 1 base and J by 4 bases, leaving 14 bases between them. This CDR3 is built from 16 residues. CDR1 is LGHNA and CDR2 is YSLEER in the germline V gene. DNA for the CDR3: TGCGCCAGCAGCCAAGGTTTAGCAGTTACGGGAAACACCATATATTTT. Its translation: CASSQGLAVTGNTIYF.

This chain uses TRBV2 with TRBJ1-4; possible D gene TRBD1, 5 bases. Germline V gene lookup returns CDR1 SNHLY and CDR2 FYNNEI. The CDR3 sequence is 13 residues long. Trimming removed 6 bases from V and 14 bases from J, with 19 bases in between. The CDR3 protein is CASRASGHAFLFF. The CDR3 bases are TGTGCCAGCAGAGCTTCTGGACACGCCTTTCTGTTTTTT.

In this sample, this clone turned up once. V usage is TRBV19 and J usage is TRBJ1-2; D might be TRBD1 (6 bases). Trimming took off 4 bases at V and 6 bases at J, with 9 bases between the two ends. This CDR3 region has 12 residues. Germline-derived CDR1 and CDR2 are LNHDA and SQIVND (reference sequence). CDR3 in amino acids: CASSTRGNGYTF. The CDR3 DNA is TGTGCCAGTAGTACCAGGGGTAATGGCTACACCTTC.

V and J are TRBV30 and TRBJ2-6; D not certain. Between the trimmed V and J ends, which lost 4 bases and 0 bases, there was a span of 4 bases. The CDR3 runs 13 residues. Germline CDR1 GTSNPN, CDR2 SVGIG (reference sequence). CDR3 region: CAWTVSGANVLTF. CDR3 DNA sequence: TGTGCCTGGACGGTCTCTGGGGCCAACGTCCTGACTTTC. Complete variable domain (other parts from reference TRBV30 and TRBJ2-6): SQTIHQWPATLVQPVGSPLSLECTVEGTSNPNLYWYRQAAGRGLQLLFYSVGIGQISSEVPQNLSASRPQDRQFILSSKKLLLSDSGFYLCAWTVSGANVLTFGAGSRLTVL.

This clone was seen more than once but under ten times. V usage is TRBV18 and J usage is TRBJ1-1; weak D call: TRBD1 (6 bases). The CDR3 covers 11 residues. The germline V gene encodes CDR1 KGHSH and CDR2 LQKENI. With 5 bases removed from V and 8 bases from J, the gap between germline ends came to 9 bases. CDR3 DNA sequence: TGTGCCAGCTCATCCGGGACAGAAGCTTTCTTT. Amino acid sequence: CASSSGTEAFF.

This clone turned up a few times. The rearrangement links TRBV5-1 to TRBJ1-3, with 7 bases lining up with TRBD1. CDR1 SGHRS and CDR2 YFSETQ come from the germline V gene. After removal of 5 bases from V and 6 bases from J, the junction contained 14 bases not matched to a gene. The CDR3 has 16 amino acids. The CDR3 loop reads CASRHSTGSMENTIYF. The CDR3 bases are TGCGCCAGCAGGCACTCGACAGGGAGCATGGAAAACACCATATATTTT.

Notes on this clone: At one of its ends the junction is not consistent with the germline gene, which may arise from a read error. CDR3 region: CSSSLAGTENVGYTF. DNA for the CDR3: TGTTCCAGCAGCTTAGCCGGGACAGAGAACGTAGGCTACACCTTC. V gene TRBV7-9 combines with J gene TRBJ1-2, with TRBD1 identical over 7 bases. The length of the CDR3 is 15 residues. From germline, CDR1 is SEHNR and CDR2 FQNEAQ (reference sequence).

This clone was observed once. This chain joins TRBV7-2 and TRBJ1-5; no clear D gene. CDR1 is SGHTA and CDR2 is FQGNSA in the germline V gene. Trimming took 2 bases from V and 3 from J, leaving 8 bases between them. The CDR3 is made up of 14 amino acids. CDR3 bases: TGTGCCAGCAGCTTAAGCGGGAACAATCAGCCCCAGCATTTT. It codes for CASSLSGNNQPQHF.